The 24 T cell receptor beta chains below come from one sample, sequenced in a study of shared clonotypes between healthy human individuals. Libraries were prepared by immunoSEQ multiplex PCR; TCRdb keeps only in-frame clonotypes and omits some of them. Altogether about 980,000 clones are present, around three quarters being singletons, with the ten largest covering about 1.5%. Specimen: memory CD4+ T cells sorted from blood. Documented subset: CD45RA-negative fraction. These receptors were obtained from a man between 18 and 29 years old in good health.

A single count supports this clone. The chain uses TRBV10-2 and TRBJ2-1; a possible D gene is TRBD2 (6 bases). Between the trimmed V and J ends, which lost 3 bases and 11 bases, there was a span of 14 bases. Germline CDR1 is WSHSY and CDR2 is SAAADI. The CDR3 loop spans 13 amino acids. Here the CDR3 reads CASSEDNGGKQFF. The CDR3 DNA sequence: TGCGCCAGCAGTGAAGACAACGGGGGAAAGCAGTTCTTC.

The genes are TRBV6-1 and TRBJ2-5, with D uncertain. V was trimmed by 0 bases and J by 3 bases, leaving 11 bases between them. Germline V gene sequence: CDR1 MNHNS, CDR2 SASEGT. The CDR3 has 15 residues. The CDR3 here is CASSEAGFPKETQYF. The DNA for the CDR3 is TGTGCCAGCAGTGAAGCTGGGTTCCCCAAAGAGACCCAGTACTTC.

CDR3 in amino acids: CSARVTDTQYF. The CDR3 DNA reads as TGCAGTGCTAGAGTCACAGATACGCAGTATTTT. The chain uses TRBV20-1 and TRBJ2-3; D is uncertain. Trimming cost V 1 base and J 2 bases, with 1 base left between them. CDR3 size: 11 residues. The germline V gene has CDR1 DFQATT and CDR2 SNEGSKA (reference sequence).

V and J are TRBV27 and TRBJ1-6; D perhaps matches TRBD1 (5 bases). Deletions cut 5 bases from V and 9 bases from J, with 17 bases between. CDR1 is MNHEY, CDR2 SMNVEV, per germline (reference sequence). The CDR3 has 15 amino acids. The CDR3 sequence: CASSPRGDLGSPLHF. The CDR3, as DNA: TGTGCCAGCAGTCCGCGGGGGGACCTGGGTTCACCCCTCCACTTT.

With respect to this clone: Other DNA sequences in the sample encode the same CDR3. The V call is TRBV6-5, the J call TRBJ2-7, with 9 bases lining up with TRBD1. The CDR3 consists of 15 residues. Germline trimming cut 2 bases from V and 2 bases from J; bases unmatched to any gene: 4. Germline assignment: CDR1 MNHEY and CDR2 SVGAGI. The CDR3 sequence: CASSYGGQGTYEQYF. In DNA form, the CDR3 reads TGTGCCAGCAGTTACGGTGGACAGGGGACCTACGAGCAGTACTTC.

The chain uses TRBV30 and TRBJ1-1; possible D gene TRBD1, 5 bases. CDR3 length equals 12 residues. The V gene lost 5 bases and the J gene lost 0 bases, with 7 bases spanning the gap. CDR1 is GTSNPN and CDR2 is SVGIG in the germline V gene (reference sequence). CDR3 sequence (DNA): TGTGCCTGGGACAGATTGAACACTGAAGCTTTCTTT. Its protein is CAWDRLNTEAFF.

The chain uses TRBV2 and TRBJ2-3; D not certain. CDR3 length equals 13 residues. The germline gives CDR1 SNHLY, CDR2 FYNNEI. Deletions cut 1 base from V and 2 bases from J, with 4 bases between. CDR3 nucleotide sequence: TGTGCCAGCAGTGAAGAAGCCACAGATACGCAGTATTTT. It codes for CASSEEATDTQYF.

The rearrangement joins TRBV27 to TRBJ2-7; D is unresolved. Per the germline V gene, CDR1 is MNHEY and CDR2 is SMNVEV (reference sequence). The CDR3 is 12 amino acids. V was trimmed by 5 bases and J by 6 bases, leaving 11 bases between them. The CDR3 reads CASSRSTGEQYF. For the CDR3, the DNA is TGTGCCAGCAGTCGGTCGACGGGCGAGCAGTACTTC.

V is TRBV6-1 and J is TRBJ1-5; 8 nucleotides align to TRBD1. V trimming: 6 bases; J trimming: 1 base; junction bases outside the gene matches: 5. The CDR3 runs 15 residues. The germline gives CDR1 MNHNS, CDR2 SASEGT. CDR3: CASRPQGESNQPQHF. CDR3 DNA sequence: TGTGCCAGCAGACCACAGGGGGAAAGCAATCAGCCCCAGCATTTT.

As regards this clone: Given a far larger clone just one base away, this is likely a sequencing read error. At the DNA level, this CDR3 is encoded by other sequences in the same sample as well. The chain combines TRBV5-1 with TRBJ2-7; TRBD2 is a possible D gene (5 bases). The CDR3 spans 13 residues. Germline V gene data show CDR1 as SGHRS and CDR2 as YFSETQ. The ends were cut back, 0 bases at V and 2 bases at J, with 6 bases in the middle. CDR3 residues: CASSLAGTYEQYF. CDR3 DNA: TGCGCCAGCAGCTTGGCCGGGACCTACGAGCAGTACTTC.

The CDR3 DNA follows: TGTGCCAGCAGCTCTCGAAACGGGGAGACCCAGTACTTC. This translates into CASSSRNGETQYF. V and J are TRBV13 and TRBJ2-5; no definite D call. V was clipped by 4 bases and J by 5 bases, with 11 bases between them. CDR3 length: 13 residues. Germline V lookup: CDR1 PRHDT, CDR2 FYEKMQ (reference sequence). The variable domain in full, completed from reference TRBV13 and TRBJ2-5, reads AAGVIQSPRHLIKEKRETATLKCYPIPRHDTVYWYQQGPGQDPQFLISFYEKMQSDKGSIPDRFSAQQFSDYHSELNMSSLELGDSALYFCASSSRNGETQYFGPGTRLLVL.

The chain combines TRBV6-5 with TRBJ1-6; D gene ambiguous. The CDR3 spans 14 residues. Trimming took 10 bases from V and 2 from J, leaving 12 bases between them. Looked up from germline, CDR1 is MNHEY and CDR2 is SVGAGI. CDR3 sequence: CATAGEAYNSPLHF. Here the CDR3 DNA reads TGTGCCACCGCGGGAGAAGCCTATAATTCACCCCTCCACTTT.

The CDR3 is CASSFAGLRSSIETQYF. The CDR3 bases are TGTGCCAGCAGCTTCGCGGGACTACGCTCGAGTATAGAGACCCAGTACTTC. This sequence joins TRBV5-8 and TRBJ2-5, with 7 nucleotides matching TRBD2. V lost 2 bases and J lost 4; bases outside the gene matches: 14. This CDR3 is 17 amino acids long. Germline V gene sequence: CDR1 SGHTS, CDR2 YDEGEE.

The chain uses TRBV5-1 and TRBJ2-2, with a weak D call TRBD2 (6 bases). Trimming pared 4 bases from V and 2 bases from J, leaving 9 bases between. The germline gives CDR1 SGHRS, CDR2 YFSETQ. This CDR3 has 14 residues. The CDR3 is CASSDGTNTGELFF. In DNA, the CDR3 is TGCGCCAGCAGCGACGGGACTAACACCGGGGAGCTGTTTTTT. The whole variable domain, filled in from reference TRBV5-1 and TRBJ2-2, reads KAGVTQTPRYLIKTRGQQVTLSCSPISGHRSVSWYQQTPGQGLQFLFEYFSETQRNKGNFPGRFSGRQFSNSRSEMNVSTLELGDSALYLCASSDGTNTGELFFGEGSRLTVL.

The V gene is TRBV6-5, the J gene TRBJ2-4; the D gene is possibly TRBD2 (7 bases). The V end lost 2 bases, the J end lost 9 bases, and 14 bases lay between the germline ends. CDR1 MNHEY and CDR2 SVGAGI come from the germline V gene. The CDR3 has 14 amino acids. CDR3: CASSYQGRGGIQYF. The CDR3 region has the DNA TGTGCCAGCAGTTACCAGGGTAGGGGGGGCATTCAGTACTTC.

This clone has a single count. V and J are TRBV7-9 and TRBJ1-1; tentative D call: TRBD1 (6 bases). CDR1 SEHNR and CDR2 FQNEAQ come from the germline V gene (reference sequence). Trimming stripped 5 bases from V and 4 bases from J, with 14 bases between. The CDR3 extends over 14 amino acids. The CDR3 loop is CASSANQGSTEAFF. CDR3 coding DNA: TGTGCCAGCAGCGCAAACCAGGGGTCCACTGAAGCTTTCTTT.

The V and J genes are TRBV20-1 and TRBJ2-7; no reliable D call. The germline V gene encodes CDR1 DFQATT and CDR2 SNEGSKA (reference sequence). This CDR3 spans 11 amino acids. V was cut by 7 bases and J by 0 bases, with 7 bases left in between. CDR3 DNA: TGCAGTGTCACGAACTCCTACGAGCAGTACTTC. Translating gives CSVTNSYEQYF.

As DNA, the CDR3 is TGCGCCAGCAGCCAACCGGGACACAACACCGGGGAGCTGTTTTTT. Translation gives CASSQPGHNTGELFF. The V call is TRBV5-1, the J call TRBJ2-2; D might be TRBD1 (6 bases). V was shortened by 4 bases and J by 2 bases, with 12 bases between the two germline ends. Germline V lookup: CDR1 SGHRS, CDR2 YFSETQ. CDR3 length: 15 residues.

The chain employs TRBV11-2 and TRBJ2-1; D uncertain. V lost 0 bases and J 0 bases, leaving 6 bases between the germline ends. Per germline, CDR1 SGHAT and CDR2 FQNNGV. The CDR3 has 15 residues. Written as DNA, the CDR3 is TGTGCCAGCAGCTTAGAGGCAGACTCCTACAATGAGCAGTTCTTC. Translating gives CASSLEADSYNEQFF. Supplemented by reference TRBV11-2 and TRBJ2-1, the full variable domain reads EAGVAQSPRYKIIEKRQSVAFWCNPISGHATLYWYQQILGQGPKLLIQFQNNGVVDDSQLPKDRFSAERLKGVDSTLKIQPAKLEDSAVYLCASSLEADSYNEQFFGPGTRLTVL.

The rearrangement uses TRBV23-1 and TRBJ2-7, with D perhaps TRBD2 (5 bases). TRBV23-1 is annotated as an ORF whose role is uncertain. Deletions cut 7 bases from V and 5 bases from J, with 18 bases between. The CDR3 has 14 residues. Here the CDR3 DNA reads TGCGCCAGCAACTCCGCAGGACCGGGGAACGAGCAGTACTTC. This gives the protein CASNSAGPGNEQYF.

Notes on this clone: The sample contains more than one DNA sequence encoding this CDR3. This chain uses TRBV14 with TRBJ2-4, with a possible D match to TRBD2 (6 bases). This CDR3 is built from 15 residues. Germline CDR1 reads SGHDN; CDR2 reads FVKESK. Trimming shortened V by 1 base and J by 1 base, and 8 bases separated the two germline ends. CDR3 amino acids: CASSQAGVAKNIQYF. CDR3 bases: TGTGCCAGCAGCCAAGCGGGGGTCGCCAAAAACATTCAGTACTTC.

V gene TRBV5-6 combines with J gene TRBJ2-7; no clear D. Germline-derived CDR1 and CDR2 are SGHDT and YYEEEE. This CDR3 is 15 amino acids long. V gave up 1 base and J gave up 2 bases, with 13 bases separating them. The CDR3 loop reads CASSLPAEATYEQYF. In DNA form, the CDR3 reads TGTGCCAGCAGCTTGCCTGCCGAGGCAACCTACGAGCAGTACTTC.

The V gene is TRBV6-1, the J gene TRBJ1-3; possible D gene TRBD1, 5 bases. Germline CDR1 and CDR2: MNHNS and SASEGT. V was cut by 5 bases and J by 0 bases, with 11 bases left in between. The CDR3 runs 15 residues. CDR3 residues: CASSSGAGSGNTIYF. CDR3 nucleotide sequence: TGTGCCAGCAGTTCCGGGGCTGGCTCTGGAAACACCATATATTTT.

The chain is built from TRBV11-2 and TRBJ2-5, with a tentative D call TRBD1 (6 bases). This CDR3 region has 15 residues. Germline CDR1 SGHAT, CDR2 FQNNGV. Trimming took off 6 bases at V and 3 bases at J, with 17 bases between the two ends. The CDR3 loop is CASSRPGTLKETQYF. The CDR3 coding sequence is TGTGCCAGCAGTCGACCTGGGACACTTAAAGAGACCCAGTACTTC.